This T cell receptor (beta chain) stems from a study of T cells in localized non-small cell lung cancer. Study-wide findings and caveats: Greater blood T cell density accompanied longer overall survival. A median of roughly 50 of the top 100 tumor clones appeared in adjacent lung, which was paired and uninvolved. Tumor samples were not multi-region, leaving intratumor heterogeneity unexcluded. There was higher T cell clonality in uninvolved adjacent lung than in tumor, and it was highest there.

To note about this clone: No antigen is known for it.

Assay: immunoSEQ multiplex PCR; the TCRdb copy retains only in-frame clones and omits some. The sample lists some 28,000 clones, approximately 90% occurring once. Germline V gene data show CDR1 as MNHEY and CDR2 as SVGAGI. Trimming pared 2 bases from V and 6 bases from J, leaving 17 bases between. The CDR3 is 15 amino acids. The specimen was peripheral blood, collected before any cancer treatment. The sequence was obtained from a woman aged 18-49 years with stage I lung adenocarcinoma. The chain has TRBV6-5 and TRBJ2-7; D is possibly TRBD2 (6 bases). In DNA, the CDR3 is TGTGCCAGCAGTTACGGATCCGGGGGAGAGATCGAGCAGTACTTC. Protein product: CASSYGSGGEIEQYF.